This T cell receptor (beta chain) was observed in a study of T cells in localized non-small cell lung cancer. Study results and limitations: Uninvolved adjacent lung had higher T cell clonality than tumor and all other tissues. Prolonged overall survival went with higher T cell density in the blood. Sequence data derive from only one tumor region, so heterogeneity remains possible.

Libraries were prepared by immunoSEQ multiplex PCR; TCRdb keeps only in-frame clonotypes and omits some of them. The sample has 20,000 to 30,000 clones, roughly nine tenths seen once. The germline gives CDR1 LNHDA, CDR2 SQIVND (reference sequence). The CDR3 loop spans 16 amino acids. The V and J ends lost 7 bases and 0 bases respectively, with 18 bases between them. A remark on this clone: Its antigen is undetermined.

The rearrangement uses TRBV19 and TRBJ1-2; perhaps TRBD1 as D (5 bases). The sequencing used peripheral blood, collected before any cancer treatment. The source is a woman aged 35 to 75 with stage I lung adenocarcinoma. CDR3 sequence: CASNTVGAVTNYGYTF. The CDR3 DNA reads TGTGCCAGTAATACCGTTGGGGCAGTGACTAACTATGGCTACACCTTC.